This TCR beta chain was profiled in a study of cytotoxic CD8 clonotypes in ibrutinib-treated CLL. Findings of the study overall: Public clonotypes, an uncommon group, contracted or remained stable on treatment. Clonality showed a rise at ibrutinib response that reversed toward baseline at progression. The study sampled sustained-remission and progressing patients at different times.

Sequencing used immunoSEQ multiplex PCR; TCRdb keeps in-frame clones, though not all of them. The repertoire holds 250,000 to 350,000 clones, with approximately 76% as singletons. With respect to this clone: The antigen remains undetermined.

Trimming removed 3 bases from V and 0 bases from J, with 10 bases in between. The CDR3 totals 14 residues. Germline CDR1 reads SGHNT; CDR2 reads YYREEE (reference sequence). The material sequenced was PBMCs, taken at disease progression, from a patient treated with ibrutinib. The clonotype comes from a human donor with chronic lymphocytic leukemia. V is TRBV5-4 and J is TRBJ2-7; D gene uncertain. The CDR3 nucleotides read TGTGCCAGCAGCTACGATTTGAGCTCCTACGAGCAGTACTTC. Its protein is CASSYDLSSYEQYF.